The 15 T cell receptor beta chains listed next were all sequenced from one sample in a study of graft-versus-host responses after intestinal transplantation. TCRdb's copy holds only in-frame clones and misses some; the assay was immunoSEQ multiplex PCR. The sample yields approximately 130,000 clones, just over 90% seen once. Antigens for these TCRs are unknown. Specimen: unstimulated CD4+ T cells sorted from spleen or lymph node cells, collected before intestinal transplant. Receptors originate from a human donor who received an intestinal transplant.

The rearrangement links TRBV5-6 to TRBJ2-7; the D is unclear. This CDR3 has 14 residues. CDR1 is SGHDT, CDR2 YYEEEE, per germline. With 2 bases removed from V and 2 bases from J, the gap between germline ends came to 11 bases. The CDR3 DNA reads TGTGCCAGCAGCTTAAGGCGAGAGACCTACGAGCAGTACTTC. Translating it yields CASSLRRETYEQYF.

The chain uses TRBV5-1 and TRBJ2-5; 7 bases are shared with TRBD2. The CDR3 runs 16 residues. J lost 2 bases, V lost 9 bases, and 16 bases had no gene match. Germline V gene sequence: CDR1 SGHRS, CDR2 YFSETQ. Here the CDR3 reads CATRSGAGLPQETQYF. The CDR3 DNA is TGCGCCACCCGGAGCGGGGCGGGGCTCCCACAAGAGACCCAGTACTTC.

The rearrangement joins TRBV12-5 to TRBJ1-1; TRBD1 aligns across 7 bases. This CDR3 has 18 amino acids. The J segment lost 2 bases and the V segment lost 4 bases, leaving 16 bases of the junction unmatched. The V gene's germline CDR1 is LGHNT and CDR2 FRNRAP. The CDR3 DNA reads TGTGCTAGTGGTTGGGCAACAGGGGATAATCTCTTAAACACTGAAGCTTTCTTT. Translated, it gives CASGWATGDNLLNTEAFF.

The chain is built from TRBV5-1 and TRBJ2-7, with a possible D match to TRBD2 (6 bases). The ends were cut back, 0 bases at V and 4 bases at J, with 11 bases in the middle. The CDR3 contains 14 residues. Germline assignment: CDR1 SGHRS and CDR2 YFSETQ. The CDR3 loop is CASSLGLDKYEQYF. The CDR3 bases are TGCGCCAGCAGCTTGGGACTAGATAAGTACGAGCAGTACTTC.

This chain links TRBV11-3 with TRBJ2-7; 9 bases are a match to TRBD1. Germline V gene data show CDR1 as SGHNT and CDR2 as YENEEA. This CDR3 contains 15 residues. Germline trimming cut 5 bases from V and 0 bases from J; bases unmatched to any gene: 5. CDR3 amino acids: CASSPSTGGSYEQYF. Written as DNA, the CDR3 is TGTGCCAGCAGCCCCTCGACAGGGGGCTCCTACGAGCAGTACTTC.

This clone was observed a single time. The chain joins TRBV11-1 to TRBJ1-1; D unclear. Germline V lookup: CDR1 SGHAT, CDR2 FQDESV (reference sequence). V gave up 5 bases and J gave up 7 bases, with 8 bases separating them. The CDR3 loop spans 11 amino acids. CDR3 loop: CASSPQSEAFF. The CDR3 bases are TGTGCCAGCAGCCCCCAGAGTGAAGCTTTCTTT.

This rearrangement joins TRBV5-1 to TRBJ2-7; possibly TRBD1 for D (5 bases). This CDR3 contains 15 residues. Germline CDR1 SGHRS, CDR2 YFSETQ. Trimming took 2 bases from V and 2 from J, leaving 14 bases between them. The CDR3 nucleotides are TGCGCCAGCAGCTTCCATTCGACAGCCACCTACGAGCAGTACTTC. Translation gives CASSFHSTATYEQYF.

This sequence joins TRBV9 and TRBJ2-6, with D perhaps TRBD2 (6 bases). Germline assignment: CDR1 SGDLS and CDR2 YYNGEE. The CDR3 covers 17 residues. Trimming removed 0 bases at V and 3 bases at J, with 13 bases between. The CDR3 sequence: CASSVDRRGRGANVLTF. The CDR3 bases are TGTGCCAGCAGCGTAGACAGGCGGGGCCGTGGGGCCAACGTCCTGACTTTC.

The J gene is TRBJ1-1, the V gene TRBV4-1; D gene unclear. Germline V lookup: CDR1 MGHRA, CDR2 YSYEKL. V lost 0 bases, J lost 9 bases, and 8 bases lay in between. The CDR3 runs to 12 residues. CDR3 DNA sequence: TGCGCCAGCAGCCAAGAGAATCTAAAAGCTTTCTTT. This gives the protein CASSQENLKAFF.

The chain employs TRBV11-3 and TRBJ1-4, with TRBD1 as a possible D gene (6 bases). The germline CDR1 and CDR2 sequences are SGHNT and YENEEA. V lost 7 bases and J 0 bases, leaving 12 bases between the germline ends. The CDR3 has 15 amino acids. The CDR3 is CASTGGGTTNEKLFF. Written as DNA, the CDR3 is TGTGCCAGCACGGGGGGCGGTACAACTAATGAAAAACTGTTTTTT.

The chain links TRBV6-5 to TRBJ1-2; 7 nucleotides align to TRBD1. After removal of 7 bases from V and 7 bases from J, the junction contained 9 bases not matched to a gene. The germline V gene has CDR1 MNHEY and CDR2 SVGAGI. This CDR3 has 13 residues. CDR3 in amino acids: CASTNHRGGGYTF. CDR3 nucleotide sequence: TGTGCCAGCACCAATCACAGGGGCGGTGGCTACACCTTC.

V is TRBV19 and J is TRBJ1-2; D is undetermined. The CDR3 has 14 amino acids. Germline V CDR1 and CDR2: LNHDA, SQIVND (reference sequence). V lost 3 bases, J lost 4 bases, and 12 bases lay in between. Written as DNA, the CDR3 is TGTGCCAGTAGTATTATAGAGTCTTCCTATGGCTACACCTTC. Translating it yields CASSIIESSYGYTF.

This clone was detected only once. V usage is TRBV6-5 and J usage is TRBJ2-1; TRBD1 aligns across 8 bases. Looked up from germline, CDR1 is MNHEY and CDR2 is SVGAGI. V lost 4 bases, J lost 9 bases, and 2 bases stayed unmatched. There are 12 residues in the CDR3. The CDR3 spells CASSSTGGEQFF. Here the CDR3 DNA reads TGTGCCAGCAGTTCCACAGGGGGTGAGCAGTTCTTC.

The rearrangement links TRBV29-1 to TRBJ2-3, with TRBD2 matching over 11 bases. Germline V gives CDR1 SQVTM, CDR2 ANQGSEA. This CDR3 has 15 amino acids. The V gene end was trimmed by 4 bases and the J gene end by 2 bases; junction bases not matched to a gene: 5. CDR3 amino acids: CSVVASGGYTDTQYF. CDR3 DNA sequence: TGCAGCGTTGTAGCTAGCGGGGGGTACACAGATACGCAGTATTTT.

The chain joins TRBV5-6 to TRBJ2-1, with D hard to call. Germline V CDR1 and CDR2: SGHDT, YYEEEE. V gave up 6 bases and J gave up 9 bases, with 13 bases separating them. The CDR3 consists of 12 residues. CDR3 region: CASTLVPIEQFF. The CDR3 DNA reads TGTGCCAGCACCCTCGTCCCGATTGAGCAGTTCTTC.